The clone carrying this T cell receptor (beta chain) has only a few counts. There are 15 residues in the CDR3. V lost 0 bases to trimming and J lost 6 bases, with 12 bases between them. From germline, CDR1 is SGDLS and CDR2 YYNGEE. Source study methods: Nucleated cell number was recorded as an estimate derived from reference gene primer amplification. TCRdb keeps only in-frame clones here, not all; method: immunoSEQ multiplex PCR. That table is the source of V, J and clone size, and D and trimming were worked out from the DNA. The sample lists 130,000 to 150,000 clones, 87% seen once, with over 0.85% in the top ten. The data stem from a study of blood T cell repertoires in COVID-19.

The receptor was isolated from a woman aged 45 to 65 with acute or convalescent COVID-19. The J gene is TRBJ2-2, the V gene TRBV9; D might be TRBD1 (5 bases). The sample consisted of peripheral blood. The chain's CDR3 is CASSVAKGVAGELFF. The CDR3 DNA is TGTGCCAGCAGCGTAGCTAAAGGGGTGGCCGGGGAGCTGTTTTTT.